This is a list of T cell receptor beta chains from one sample in a study of CD8+CD57+ T cells in acquired aplastic anemia. TCRdb re-analysed the reads in MiXCR, keeping a single row per CDR3 protein. The profile shows some 170,000 distinct CDR3 sequences, approximately 44% of them singletons. The sequenced sample was sorted CD4+, CD8+, or CD8+CD57+ T cells (not recorded which) from PBMCs. The receptors shown here come from a human donor in good health. Each CDR3 is given without its conserved first and last residue. The order of the fields is CDR3 protein, V gene.

ATSRDRQGSSPLH TRBV15
ASGSSYEQY TRBV7-9
ASTSRDGLYGYT TRBV19
ASSFDWNTEAF TRBV7-3
SATGGNDEQY TRBV20-1
ASSRWTTNQPGELF TRBV7-3
ASSEGTLYEQY TRBV10-1
ASSTGQGIYGYT TRBV6-1
ASSESPRAQEQF TRBV25-1
ASSTQGHNEQF TRBV19
ATRDGVSNQPQH TRBV15
SVQPHKGEGVNTEAF TRBV29-1
ASSSQEEEGQPQH TRBV7-2
ASRDRLADNEQF TRBV19
ASSMDRLKEKLF TRBV6-1
ASSDQSLQPQH TRBV6-1
ASSVQSQPQH TRBV2
SVEGVTYEQY TRBV29-1
ASAGGQNTEAF TRBV10-3
SASRQLRDTQY TRBV20-1
ASSIDQGETQY TRBV19
AWKYNEQF TRBV30
AWSRASGSDEQF TRBV30
SVEDLGLPYGYT TRBV29-1
AISPQLGTGELF TRBV10-3
ASSTGTSGSYEQY TRBV9
SVSGGPGELF TRBV29-1
AISESYAGTANGYT TRBV10-3
ASSLKRDEQY TRBV7-3
ASRDLAGRVHEQY TRBV27
SPRQGGGSNYGYT TRBV20-1
AISEKEGITDTQY TRBV10-3
SAPGGARYTGELF TRBV20-1